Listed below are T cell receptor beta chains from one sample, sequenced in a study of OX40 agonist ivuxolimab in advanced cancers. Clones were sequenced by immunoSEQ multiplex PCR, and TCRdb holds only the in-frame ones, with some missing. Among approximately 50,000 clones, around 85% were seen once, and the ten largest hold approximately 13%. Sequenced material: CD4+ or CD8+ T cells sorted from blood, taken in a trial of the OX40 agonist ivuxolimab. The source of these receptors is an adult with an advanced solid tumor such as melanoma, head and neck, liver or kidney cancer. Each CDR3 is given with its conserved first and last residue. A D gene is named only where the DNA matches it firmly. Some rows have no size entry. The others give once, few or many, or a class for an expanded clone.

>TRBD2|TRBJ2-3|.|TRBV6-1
CASANPAGVTQYF
TGTGCCAGCGCGAACCCAGCGGGGGTTACGCAGTATTTT
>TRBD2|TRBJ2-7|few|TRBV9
CASSVSTSGLYEQYF
TGTGCCAGCAGCGTTTCCACTAGCGGACTCTACGAGCAGTACTTC
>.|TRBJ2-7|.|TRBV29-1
CSAHHWGEQYF
TGCAGCGCTCATCACTGGGGGGAGCAGTACTTC
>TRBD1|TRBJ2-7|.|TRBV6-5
CASSDRGFYEQYF
TGTGCCAGCAGTGACAGGGGGTTTTACGAGCAGTACTTC
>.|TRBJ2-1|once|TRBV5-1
CASSFIQGGTDEQFF
TGCGCCAGCAGCTTCATCCAGGGGGGCACGGATGAGCAGTTCTTC
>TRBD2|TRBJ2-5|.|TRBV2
CASRLVAGTQYF
TGTGCCAGCCGGCTGGTAGCGGGTACCCAGTACTTC
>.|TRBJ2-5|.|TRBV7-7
CASSPSLQETQYF
TGTGCCAGCAGCCCGTCCCTACAAGAGACCCAGTACTTC
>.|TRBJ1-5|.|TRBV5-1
CASSFGGTGNQPQHF
TGTGCCAGCAGCTTTGGGGGTACTGGCAATCAGCCCCAGCATTTT
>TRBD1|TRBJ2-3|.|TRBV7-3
CASSRTGGSTDTQYF
TGTGCCAGCAGCCGGACAGGGGGCTCCACAGATACGCAGTATTTT
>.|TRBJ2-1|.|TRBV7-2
CASSFGTPSSYNEQFF
TGTGCCAGCAGCTTCGGCACCCCGAGCTCCTACAATGAGCAGTTCTTC
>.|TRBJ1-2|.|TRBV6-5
CASSGTGRVYTF
TGTGCCAGCAGTGGAACAGGCCGAGTCTACACCTTC
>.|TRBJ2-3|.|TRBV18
CASLARSGTDTQYF
TGTGCCAGCCTAGCACGATCGGGCACAGATACGCAGTATTTT
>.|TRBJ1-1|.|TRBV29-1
CSVRKGGNTEAFF
TGCAGCGTTCGGAAGGGCGGGAACACTGAAGCTTTCTTT
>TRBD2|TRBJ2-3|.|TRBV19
CASSYSGTLTDTQYF
TGTGCCAGTAGTTATAGCGGGACCCTCACAGATACGCAGTATTTT
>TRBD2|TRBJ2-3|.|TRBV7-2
CASSPSGRAGTDTQYF
TGTGCCAGCAGCCCTAGCGGGAGAGCAGGGACAGATACGCAGTATTTT
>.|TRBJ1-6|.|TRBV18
CASSPRDTLSTLHF
TGTGCCAGCTCACCAAGGGACACTCTTTCCACCCTCCACTTT
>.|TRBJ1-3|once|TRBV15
CATSRDLGKGNTIYF
TGTGCCACCAGCAGAGATCTGGGGAAAGGAAACACCATATATTTT
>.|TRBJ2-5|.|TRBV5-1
CASSLAGTPKETQYF
TGCGCCAGCAGCTTGGCTGGGACACCGAAAGAGACCCAGTACTTC
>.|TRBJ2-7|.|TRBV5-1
CASSPSQGPSYEQYF
TGCGCCAGCAGCCCCTCGCAGGGGCCCTCCTACGAGCAGTACTTC
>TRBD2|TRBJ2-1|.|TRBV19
CASSIRGVGREGPRSYNEQFF
TGTGCCAGTAGTATAAGGGGAGTTGGACGGGAGGGCCCCCGCTCCTACAATGAGCAGTTCTTC
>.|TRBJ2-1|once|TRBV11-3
CASSLGGGQYNEQFF
TGTGCCAGCAGCTTAGGTGGCGGACAGTACAATGAGCAGTTCTTC
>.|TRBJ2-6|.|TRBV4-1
CASSQRTGSSGANVLTF
TGCGCCAGCAGCCAACGTACAGGGAGCTCTGGGGCCAACGTCCTGACTTTC
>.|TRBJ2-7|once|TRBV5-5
CASSGGPMGAYEQYF
TGTGCCAGCAGCGGAGGTCCTATGGGCGCCTACGAGCAGTACTTC
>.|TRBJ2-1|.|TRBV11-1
CASSPRQGRTRDNEQFF
TGTGCCAGCAGCCCGCGACAGGGCCGGACTAGGGACAATGAGCAGTTCTTC
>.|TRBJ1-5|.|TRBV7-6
CASSLEPEDQPQHF
TGTGCCAGCAGCTTAGAACCCGAAGATCAGCCCCAGCATTTT
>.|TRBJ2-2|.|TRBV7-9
CASSLAGAGELFF
TGTGCCAGCAGCTTAGCGGGAGCCGGGGAGCTGTTTTTT
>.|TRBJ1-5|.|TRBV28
CASSRNMGGASNQPQHF
TGTGCCAGCAGCCGAAACATGGGGGGGGCTAGCAATCAGCCCCAGCATTTT
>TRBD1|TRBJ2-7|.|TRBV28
CASRSSGTGYYEQYF
TGTGCCAGCAGGTCATCCGGGACAGGGTATTACGAGCAGTACTTC
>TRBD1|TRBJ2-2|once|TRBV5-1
CASSPGQGAVGELFF
TGCGCCAGCAGCCCCGGACAGGGGGCAGTCGGGGAGCTGTTTTTT
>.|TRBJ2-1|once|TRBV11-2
CASSPRESYNEQFF
TGTGCCAGCAGCCCCCGGGAGTCCTACAATGAGCAGTTCTTC